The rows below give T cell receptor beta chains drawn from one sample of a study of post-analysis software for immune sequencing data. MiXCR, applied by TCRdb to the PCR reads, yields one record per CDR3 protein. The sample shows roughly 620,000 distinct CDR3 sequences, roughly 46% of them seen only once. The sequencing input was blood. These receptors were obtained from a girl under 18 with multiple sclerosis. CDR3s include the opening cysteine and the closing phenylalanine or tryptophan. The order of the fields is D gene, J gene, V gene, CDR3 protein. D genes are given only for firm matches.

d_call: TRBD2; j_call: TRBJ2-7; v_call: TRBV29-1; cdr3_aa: CSVERASGAYEQYF
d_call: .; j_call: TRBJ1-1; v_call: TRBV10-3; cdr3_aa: CAISEEGRVKNEAFF
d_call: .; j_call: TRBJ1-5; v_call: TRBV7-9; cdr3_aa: CASSSGQYRPQHF
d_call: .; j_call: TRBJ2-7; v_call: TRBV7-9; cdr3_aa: CASSLGGTAVEQYF
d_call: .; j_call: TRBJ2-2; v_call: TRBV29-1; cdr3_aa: CSVERGADTGELFF
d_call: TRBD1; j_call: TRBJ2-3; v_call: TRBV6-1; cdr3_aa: CASSKGQGETDTQYF
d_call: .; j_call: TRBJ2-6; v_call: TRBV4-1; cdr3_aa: CASSQDGGGSGANVLTF
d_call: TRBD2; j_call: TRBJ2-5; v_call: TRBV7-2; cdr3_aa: CASLRLAGGETQYF
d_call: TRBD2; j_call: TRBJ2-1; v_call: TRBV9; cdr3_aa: CASSLTTSWHEQFF
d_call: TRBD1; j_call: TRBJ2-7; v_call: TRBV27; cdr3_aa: CASSLLTGGPYEQYF
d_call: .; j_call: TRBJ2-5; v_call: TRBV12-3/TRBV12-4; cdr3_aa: CASSLKGGFRETQYF
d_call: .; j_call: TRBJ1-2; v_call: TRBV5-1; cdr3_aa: CASSPPGPNYGYTF
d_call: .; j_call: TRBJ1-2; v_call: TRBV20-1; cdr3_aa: CSALMTDGFGYTF
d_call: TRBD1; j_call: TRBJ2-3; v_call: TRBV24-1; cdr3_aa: CATSELGQGARRDTQYF
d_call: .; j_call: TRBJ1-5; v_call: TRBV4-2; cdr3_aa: CASSQEGAIQPQHF
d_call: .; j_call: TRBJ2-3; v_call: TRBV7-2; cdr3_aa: CASSLAVYRTVQSTDTQYF
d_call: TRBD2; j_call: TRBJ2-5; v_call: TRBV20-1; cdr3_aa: CSAPFSGRVETQYF
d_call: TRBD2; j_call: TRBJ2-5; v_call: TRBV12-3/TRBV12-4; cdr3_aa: CASSSPWTSGRRETQYF
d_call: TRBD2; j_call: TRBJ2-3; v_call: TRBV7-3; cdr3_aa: CASSYGLAGVAADTQYF
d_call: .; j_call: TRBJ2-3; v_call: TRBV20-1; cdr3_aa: CSASQDSGTDTQYF
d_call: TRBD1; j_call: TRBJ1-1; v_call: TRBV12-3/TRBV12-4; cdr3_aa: CASRDRGANTEAFF
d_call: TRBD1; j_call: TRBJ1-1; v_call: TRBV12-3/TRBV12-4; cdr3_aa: CASISTGVTEAFF
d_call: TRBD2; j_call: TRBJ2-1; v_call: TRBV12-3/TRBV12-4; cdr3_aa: CASTRGLAGALSQFF
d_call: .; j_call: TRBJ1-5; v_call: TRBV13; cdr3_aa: CASSLAGNGRQPQHF
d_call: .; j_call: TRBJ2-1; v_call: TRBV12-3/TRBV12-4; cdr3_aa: CASSLGQVIYNEQFF
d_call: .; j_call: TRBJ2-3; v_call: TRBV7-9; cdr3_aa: CASSSRLIRDTQYF
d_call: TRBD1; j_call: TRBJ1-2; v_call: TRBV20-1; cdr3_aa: CSAPKDRAGGYTF
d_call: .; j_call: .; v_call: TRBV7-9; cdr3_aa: CASSSPYNEQYF
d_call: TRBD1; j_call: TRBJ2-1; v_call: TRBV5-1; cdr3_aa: CASSAGQVKYNEQFF
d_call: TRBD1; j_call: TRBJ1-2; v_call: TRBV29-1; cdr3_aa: CSVETPLTGNYGYTF
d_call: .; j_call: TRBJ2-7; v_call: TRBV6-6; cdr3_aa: CVSRRGQAVEQYF
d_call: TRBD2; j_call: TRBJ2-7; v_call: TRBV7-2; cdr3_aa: CASSARLAGVHFEQYF
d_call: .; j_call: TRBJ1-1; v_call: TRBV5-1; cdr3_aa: CASSLLRDSTMNTEAFF
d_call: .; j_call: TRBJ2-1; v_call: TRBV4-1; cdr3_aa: CASSRGSDEQFF
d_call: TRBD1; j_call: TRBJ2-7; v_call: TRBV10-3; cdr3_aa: CAINSWDRETYEQYF
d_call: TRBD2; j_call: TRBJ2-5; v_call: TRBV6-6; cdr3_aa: CASNSHSAGEETQYF
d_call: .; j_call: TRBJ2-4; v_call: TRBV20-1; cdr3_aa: CSARSSGKNIQYF
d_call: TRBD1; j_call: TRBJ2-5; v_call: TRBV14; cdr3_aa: CASSRDRSFQETQYF
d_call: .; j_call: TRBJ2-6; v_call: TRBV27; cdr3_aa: CASSWNSGANVLTF
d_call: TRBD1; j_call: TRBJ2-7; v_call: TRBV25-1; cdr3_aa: CASSGRLGTGGGEQYF